This TCR beta chain was sequenced during a study of T cell responses to AZD1222 COVID-19 vaccine. Points from the study as a whole: Spike-spanning, vaccine-associated CD4 TCRs were dominant at 160-218 and 743-854.

Using immunoSEQ multiplex PCR, the repertoire was profiled, and TCRdb retains in-frame clones only, with some absent. The repertoire includes around 53,000 clones, 85% to 90% of them detected once, and roughly 20% sits in the top ten. Worth noting for this clone: What it binds is unknown.

The CDR3 loop spans 14 amino acids. The trim removed 4 bases at V and 4 bases at J, leaving 3 bases unmatched. Germline V CDR1 and CDR2: SGHDN, FVKESK. The genes are TRBV14 and TRBJ1-1; 10 bases line up with TRBD1. This sequence originates from an adult in good health. Sequencing used peripheral blood, obtained on day 0 of MenACWY control vaccination. The CDR3 region is CASSPRTGGTEAFF. As DNA, the CDR3 is TGTGCCAGCAGCCCCCGGACAGGGGGCACTGAAGCTTTCTTT.